The 9 T cell receptor beta chains given below trace back to one sample, sequenced in a study of T-cell reconstitution after alpha-beta-depleted transplantation in children. For TCRbeta, the library was prepared with unique molecular identifiers. From the PCR reads, TCRdb called clonotypes with MiXCR, one entry per CDR3 protein. Of about 160,000 distinct CDR3 sequences in the sample, more than 9.5% were seen once. The source material was PBMCs, sampled before TCRalphabeta/CD19-depleted stem cell transplant. The receptors were sampled from a boy aged 2 to 9 with acute myeloid leukemia, due to receive a stem cell transplant.

The sample holds many counts of this clonotype. This chain uses TRBV12-3 or TRBV12-4 with TRBJ2-6, with TRBD1 identical over 8 bases. The CDR3 has 18 amino acids. Losses at the gene ends were 3 bases for V and 4 bases for J; bases not matched to a gene: 11. Written as DNA, the CDR3 is TGTGCCAGCAGTTTGTCTGGCAGGGGGCTTGGCGGGGCCAACGTCCTGACTTTC. Its protein product is CASSLSGRGLGGANVLTF.

This clonotype was picked up many times. The rearrangement links TRBV6-1 to TRBJ2-5, with D unresolved. CDR1 MNHNS and CDR2 SASEGT come from the germline V gene. The V end was cut by 6 bases, the J end by 5 bases, with 22 bases between. The CDR3 consists of 16 residues. The CDR3 here is CASSFTAKNLGETQYF. In DNA, the CDR3 is TGTGCCAGCAGCTTCACGGCTAAAAACTTGGGGGAGACCCAGTACTTC.

This clonotype was detected ten times or more. This rearrangement joins TRBV6-5 to TRBJ1-6; D gene unclear. Per germline, CDR1 MNHEY and CDR2 SVGAGI. The V gene lost 6 bases and the J gene lost 5 bases, with 20 bases spanning the gap. The CDR3 is 17 residues long. CDR3 residues: CASSPTWAFGDNSPLHF. The CDR3 nucleotides are TGTGCCAGCAGCCCTACTTGGGCCTTCGGTGATAATTCACCCCTCCACTTT.

This clonotype was found many times. The chain uses TRBV3-1 and TRBJ2-1; 8 nucleotides match TRBD1. Germline V gives CDR1 LGHDT, CDR2 YNNKEL (reference sequence). The CDR3 is made up of 16 amino acids. V trimming: 5 bases; J trimming: 0 bases; junction bases outside the gene matches: 6. This CDR3 reads CASSGRGTGSYNEQFF. The CDR3 DNA reads TGTGCCAGCAGCGGTCGGGGGACAGGCTCCTACAATGAGCAGTTCTTC.

A note on this clonotype: One base away lies a much larger clone, so this may be a sequencing read error. This chain connects TRBV12-3 or TRBV12-4 to TRBJ2-7; D possibly corresponds to TRBD1 (6 bases). The CDR3 length is 15 residues. Written as DNA, the CDR3 is TGTGCCGGCAGTCTACCCGGGACATCTAAAGGCGAGCAGTACTTC. Its protein product is CAGSLPGTSKGEQYF.

V is TRBV6-5 and J is TRBJ2-1, with TRBD2 matching over 7 bases. CDR3 length: 15 residues. CDR1 MNHEY and CDR2 SVGAGI come from the germline V gene. J lost 3 bases, V lost 0 bases, and 2 bases had no gene match. DNA for the CDR3: TGTGCCAGCAGTTACTCAGCGGGAAACTACAATGAGCAGTTCTTC. Amino acid sequence: CASSYSAGNYNEQFF.

The chain joins TRBV12-3 or TRBV12-4 to TRBJ2-1; 7 nucleotides match TRBD2. V was clipped by 6 bases and J by 1 base; unmatched bases: 6. This CDR3 comprises 15 residues. This CDR3 is CASSIYGGSYNEQFF. Written as DNA, the CDR3 is TGTGCCAGCAGCATATACGGGGGGTCCTACAATGAGCAGTTCTTC.

This clonotype has ten or more counts. The J gene is TRBJ1-1, the V gene TRBV12-3 or TRBV12-4; 7 bases match TRBD1. The CDR3 is made up of 15 amino acids. The trim removed 8 bases at V and 3 bases at J, leaving 12 bases unmatched. CDR3 residues: CASGDRVLGYTEAFF. The CDR3, as DNA: TGTGCCAGCGGTGACAGGGTACTCGGGTACACTGAAGCTTTCTTT.

This clonotype has a count of ten or more. The chain joins TRBV5-4 to TRBJ2-2, with 9 bases matching TRBD2. CDR3 size: 16 residues. CDR1 is SGHNT and CDR2 is YYREEE in the germline V gene (reference sequence). The trim removed 0 bases at V and 6 bases at J, leaving 6 bases unmatched. In DNA, the CDR3 is TGTGCCAGCAGCTTGGATAGCGGGAGTCTTGCCGGGGAGCTGTTTTTT. Its translation is CASSLDSGSLAGELFF.